This entry concerns a single T cell receptor (beta chain). Germline V lookup: CDR1 SGDLS, CDR2 YYNGEE. The CDR3 is 14 residues long. Between the trimmed V and J ends, which lost 0 bases and 0 bases, there was a span of 4 bases. The data derive from a study of T cell changes during pregnancy in multiple sclerosis. Sequenced by immunoSEQ multiplex PCR; TCRdb stores in-frame clones only, minus some. The top ten clones hold more than 1.1% of a sample with about 70,000 clones, 92% of them seen once. This rearrangement joins TRBV9 to TRBJ2-1; unclear D gene. The receptor's source is a female donor with multiple sclerosis, enrolled in a pregnancy study. Sequenced here: peripheral blood, sampled after pregnancy. The CDR3 loop is CASSVGSSYNEQFF. In DNA form, the CDR3 reads TGTGCCAGCAGCGTAGGGAGCTCCTACAATGAGCAGTTCTTC.